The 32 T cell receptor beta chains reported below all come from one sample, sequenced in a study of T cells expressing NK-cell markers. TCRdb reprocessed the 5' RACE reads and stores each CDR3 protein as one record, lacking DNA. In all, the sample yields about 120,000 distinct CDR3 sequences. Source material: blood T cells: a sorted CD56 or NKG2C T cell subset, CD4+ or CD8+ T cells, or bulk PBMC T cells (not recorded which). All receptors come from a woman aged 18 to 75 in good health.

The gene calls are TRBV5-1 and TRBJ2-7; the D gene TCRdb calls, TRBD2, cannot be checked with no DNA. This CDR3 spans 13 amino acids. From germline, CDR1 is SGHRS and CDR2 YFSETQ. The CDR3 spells CASSFGGGYEQYF.

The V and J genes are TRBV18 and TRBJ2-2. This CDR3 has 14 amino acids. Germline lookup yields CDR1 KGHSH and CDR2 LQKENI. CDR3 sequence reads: CASSPPTVTGELFF.

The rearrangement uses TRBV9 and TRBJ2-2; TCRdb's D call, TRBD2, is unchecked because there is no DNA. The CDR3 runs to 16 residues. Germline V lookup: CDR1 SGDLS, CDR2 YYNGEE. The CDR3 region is CASSVTGRDSGGELFF.

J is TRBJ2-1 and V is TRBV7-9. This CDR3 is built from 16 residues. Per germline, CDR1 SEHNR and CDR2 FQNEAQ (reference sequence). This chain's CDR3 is CASSRGDIHLYGMHLF.

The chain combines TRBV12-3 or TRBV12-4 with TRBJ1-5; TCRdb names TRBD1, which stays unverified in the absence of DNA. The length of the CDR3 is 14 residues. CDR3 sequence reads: CASSLLQGDQPQHF.

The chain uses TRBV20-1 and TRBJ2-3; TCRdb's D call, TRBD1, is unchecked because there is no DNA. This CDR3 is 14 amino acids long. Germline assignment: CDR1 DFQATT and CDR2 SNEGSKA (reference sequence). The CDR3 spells CSASGLVGEDTQYF.

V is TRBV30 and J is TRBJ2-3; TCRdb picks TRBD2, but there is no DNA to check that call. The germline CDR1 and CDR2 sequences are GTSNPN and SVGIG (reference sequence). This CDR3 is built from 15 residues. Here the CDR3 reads CAWEWTSGFLDTQYF. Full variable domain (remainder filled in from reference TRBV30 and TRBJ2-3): SQTIHQWPATLVQPVGSPLSLECTVEGTSNPNLYWYRQAAGRGLQLLFYSVGIGQISSEVPQNLSASRPQDRQFILSSKKLLLSDSGFYLCAWEWTSGFLDTQYFGPGTRLTVL.

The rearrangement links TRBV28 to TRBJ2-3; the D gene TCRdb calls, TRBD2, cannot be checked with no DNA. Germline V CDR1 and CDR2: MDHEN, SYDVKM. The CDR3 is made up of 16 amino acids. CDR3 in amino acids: CASSLTRLAVEDTQYF.

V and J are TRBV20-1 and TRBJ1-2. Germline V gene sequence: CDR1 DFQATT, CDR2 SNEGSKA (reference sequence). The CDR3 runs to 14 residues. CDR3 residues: CSARGRLVAGGYTF.

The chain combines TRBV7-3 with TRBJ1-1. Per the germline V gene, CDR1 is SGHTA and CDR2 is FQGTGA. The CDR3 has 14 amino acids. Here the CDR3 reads CASSLIRVNTEAFF.

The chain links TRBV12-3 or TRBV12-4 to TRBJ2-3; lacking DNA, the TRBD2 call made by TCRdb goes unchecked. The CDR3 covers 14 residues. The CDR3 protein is CASSLGDFTDTQYF.

The CDR3 spells CATSRTGGSEKLFF. V and J are TRBV15 and TRBJ1-4; without DNA, the TCRdb call of TRBD1 cannot be checked. CDR3 size: 14 residues. In germline, CDR1 is LNHNV, CDR2 YYDKDF (reference sequence). The full variable domain, completed using reference TRBV15 and TRBJ1-4, is DAMVIQNPRYQVTQFGKPVTLSCSQTLNHNVMYWYQQKSSQAPKLLFHYYDKDFNNEADTPDNFQSRRPNTSFCFLDIRSPGLGDTAMYLCATSRTGGSEKLFFGSGTQLSVL.

CDR3 sequence: CASSFGRGNTEAFF. This rearrangement joins TRBV27 to TRBJ1-1. CDR1 is MNHEY and CDR2 is SMNVEV in the germline V gene (reference sequence). The length of the CDR3 is 14 residues.

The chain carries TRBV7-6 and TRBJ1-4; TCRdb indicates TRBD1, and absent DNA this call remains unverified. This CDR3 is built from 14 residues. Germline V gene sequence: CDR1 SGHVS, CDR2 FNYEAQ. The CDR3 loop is CASSLGVQGEKLFF.

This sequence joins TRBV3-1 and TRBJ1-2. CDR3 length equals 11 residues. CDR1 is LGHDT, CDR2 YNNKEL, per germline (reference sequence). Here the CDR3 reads CASSQDIGYTF.

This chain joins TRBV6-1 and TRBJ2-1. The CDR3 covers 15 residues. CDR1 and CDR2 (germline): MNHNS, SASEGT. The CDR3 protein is CASSELASLYNEQFF.

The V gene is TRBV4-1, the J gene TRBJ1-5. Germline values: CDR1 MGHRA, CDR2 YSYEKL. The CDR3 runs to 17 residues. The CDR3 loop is CASSLGGVRAGGQPQHF.

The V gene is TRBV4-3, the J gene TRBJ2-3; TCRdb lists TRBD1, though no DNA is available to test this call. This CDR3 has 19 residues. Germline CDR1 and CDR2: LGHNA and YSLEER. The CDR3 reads CASSQNPALGGASTDTQYF.

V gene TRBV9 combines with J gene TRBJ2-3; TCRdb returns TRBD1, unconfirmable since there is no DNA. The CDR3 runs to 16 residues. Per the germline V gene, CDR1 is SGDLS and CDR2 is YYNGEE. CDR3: CASSGNPGRGIDTQYF.

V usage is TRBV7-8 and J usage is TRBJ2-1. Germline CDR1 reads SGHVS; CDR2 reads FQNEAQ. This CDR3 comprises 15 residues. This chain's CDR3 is CASSLSRGTNNEQFF.

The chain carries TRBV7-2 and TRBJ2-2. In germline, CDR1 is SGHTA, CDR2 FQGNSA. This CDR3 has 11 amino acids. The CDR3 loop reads CASSLTWELFF.

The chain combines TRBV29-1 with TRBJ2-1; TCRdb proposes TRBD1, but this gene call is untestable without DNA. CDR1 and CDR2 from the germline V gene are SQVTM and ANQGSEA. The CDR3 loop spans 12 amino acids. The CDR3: CSVEGTGEGQFF.

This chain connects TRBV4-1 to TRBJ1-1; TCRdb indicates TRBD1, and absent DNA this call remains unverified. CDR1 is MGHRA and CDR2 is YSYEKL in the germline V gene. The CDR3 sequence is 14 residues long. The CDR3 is CASSRDVQGTEAFF.

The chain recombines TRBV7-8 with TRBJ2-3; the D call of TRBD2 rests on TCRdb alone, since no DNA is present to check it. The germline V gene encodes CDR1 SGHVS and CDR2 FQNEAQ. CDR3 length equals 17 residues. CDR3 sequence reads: CASSLVVGSPSTDTQYF.

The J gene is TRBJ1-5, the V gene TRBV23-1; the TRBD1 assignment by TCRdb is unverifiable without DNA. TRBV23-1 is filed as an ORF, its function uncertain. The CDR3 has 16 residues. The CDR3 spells CASSRNRGSGNQPQHF.

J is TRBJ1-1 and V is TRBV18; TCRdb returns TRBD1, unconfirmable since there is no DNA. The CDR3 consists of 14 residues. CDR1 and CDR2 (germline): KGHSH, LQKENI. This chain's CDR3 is CASSPTGDSPEAFF.

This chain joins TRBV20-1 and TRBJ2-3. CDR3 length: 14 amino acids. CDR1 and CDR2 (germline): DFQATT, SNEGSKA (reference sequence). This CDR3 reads CSAPEHQSTDTQYF.

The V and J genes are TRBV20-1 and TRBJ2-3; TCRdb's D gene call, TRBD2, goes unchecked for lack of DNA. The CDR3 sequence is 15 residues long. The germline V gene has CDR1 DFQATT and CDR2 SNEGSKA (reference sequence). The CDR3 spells CSATWASGPTDTQYF.

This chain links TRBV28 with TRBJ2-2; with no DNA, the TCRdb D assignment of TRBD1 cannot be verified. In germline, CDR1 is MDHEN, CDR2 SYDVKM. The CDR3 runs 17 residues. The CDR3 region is CASSWYGTGGGPGELFF.

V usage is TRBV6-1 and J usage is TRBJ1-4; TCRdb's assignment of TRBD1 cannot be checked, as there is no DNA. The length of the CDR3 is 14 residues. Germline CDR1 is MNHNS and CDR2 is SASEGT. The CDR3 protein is CASKAGTGWEKLFF.

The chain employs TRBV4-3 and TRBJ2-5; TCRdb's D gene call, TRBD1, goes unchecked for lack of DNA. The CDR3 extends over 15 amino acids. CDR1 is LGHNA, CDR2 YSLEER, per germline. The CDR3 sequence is CASSQDSQGPETQYF.

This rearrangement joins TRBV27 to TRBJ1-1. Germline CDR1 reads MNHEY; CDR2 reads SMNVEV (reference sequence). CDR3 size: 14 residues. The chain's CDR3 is CASSWQGSPTEAFF.